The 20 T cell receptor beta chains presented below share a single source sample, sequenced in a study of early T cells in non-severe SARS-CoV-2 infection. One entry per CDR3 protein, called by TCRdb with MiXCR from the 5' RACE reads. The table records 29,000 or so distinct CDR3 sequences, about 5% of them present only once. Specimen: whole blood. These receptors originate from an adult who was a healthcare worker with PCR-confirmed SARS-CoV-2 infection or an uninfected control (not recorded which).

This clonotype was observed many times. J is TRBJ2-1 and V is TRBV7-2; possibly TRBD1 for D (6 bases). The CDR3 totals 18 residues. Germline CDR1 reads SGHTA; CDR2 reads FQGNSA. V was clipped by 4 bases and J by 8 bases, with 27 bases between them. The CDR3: CASSSSSIDRLLVDEQFF. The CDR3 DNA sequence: TGTGCCAGCAGCTCATCATCCATAGACAGGCTCCTTGTGGATGAGCAGTTCTTC. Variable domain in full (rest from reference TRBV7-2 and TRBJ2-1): GAGVSQSPSNKVTEKGKDVELRCDPISGHTALYWYRQSLGQGLEFLIYFQGNSAPDKSGLPSDRFSAERTGGSVSTLTIQRTQQEDSAVYLCASSSSSIDRLLVDEQFFGPGTRLTVL.

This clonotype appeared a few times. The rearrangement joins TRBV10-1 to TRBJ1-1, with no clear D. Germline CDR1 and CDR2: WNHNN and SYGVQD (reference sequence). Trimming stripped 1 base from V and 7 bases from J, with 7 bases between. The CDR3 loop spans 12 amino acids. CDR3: CASSELGVEAFF. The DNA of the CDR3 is TGCGCCAGCAGTGAGTTAGGTGTTGAAGCTTTCTTT.

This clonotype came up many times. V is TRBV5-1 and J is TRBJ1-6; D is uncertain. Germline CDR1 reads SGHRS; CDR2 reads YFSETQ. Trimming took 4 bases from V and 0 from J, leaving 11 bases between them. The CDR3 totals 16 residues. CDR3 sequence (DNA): TGCGCCAGCAGCGACGACATTAGCTCCTATAATTCACCCCTCCACTTT. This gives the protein CASSDDISSYNSPLHF.

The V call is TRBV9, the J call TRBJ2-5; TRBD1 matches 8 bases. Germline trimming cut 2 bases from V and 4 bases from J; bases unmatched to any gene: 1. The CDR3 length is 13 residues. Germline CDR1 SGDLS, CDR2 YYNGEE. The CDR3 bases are TGTGCCAGCAGCGTGACAGGGGCAGAGACCCAGTACTTC. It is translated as CASSVTGAETQYF. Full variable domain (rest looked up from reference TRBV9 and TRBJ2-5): DSGVTQTPKHLITATGQRVTLRCSPRSGDLSVYWYQQSLDQGLQFLIQYYNGEERAKGNILERFSAQQFPDLHSELNLSSLELGDSALYFCASSVTGAETQYFGPGTRLLVL.

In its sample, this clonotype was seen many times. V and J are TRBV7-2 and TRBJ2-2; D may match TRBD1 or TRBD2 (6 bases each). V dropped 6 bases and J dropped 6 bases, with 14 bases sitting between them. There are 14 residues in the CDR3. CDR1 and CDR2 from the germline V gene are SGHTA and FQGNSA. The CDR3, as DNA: TGTGCCAGCAGGAGACAGGAGGGGTCCGGGGAGCTGTTTTTT. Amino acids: CASRRQEGSGELFF.

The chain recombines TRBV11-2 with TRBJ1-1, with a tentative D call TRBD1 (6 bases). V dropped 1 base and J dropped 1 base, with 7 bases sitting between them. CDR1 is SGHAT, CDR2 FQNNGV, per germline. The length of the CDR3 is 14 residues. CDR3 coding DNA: TGTGCCAGCAGCTTAGGGGGGCAGAACACTGAAGCTTTCTTT. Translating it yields CASSLGGQNTEAFF.

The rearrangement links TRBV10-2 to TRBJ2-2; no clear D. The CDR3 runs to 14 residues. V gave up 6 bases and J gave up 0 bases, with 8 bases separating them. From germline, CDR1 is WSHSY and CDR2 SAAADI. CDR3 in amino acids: CASRPNSNTGELFF. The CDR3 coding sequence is TGCGCCAGCAGGCCCAACTCGAACACCGGGGAGCTGTTTTTT.

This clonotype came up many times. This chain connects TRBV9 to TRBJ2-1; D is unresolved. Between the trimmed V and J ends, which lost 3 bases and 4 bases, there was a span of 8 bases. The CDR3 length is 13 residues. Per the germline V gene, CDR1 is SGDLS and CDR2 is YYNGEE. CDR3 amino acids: CASSGDAYNEQFF. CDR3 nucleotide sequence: TGTGCCAGCAGCGGAGACGCTTACAATGAGCAGTTCTTC.

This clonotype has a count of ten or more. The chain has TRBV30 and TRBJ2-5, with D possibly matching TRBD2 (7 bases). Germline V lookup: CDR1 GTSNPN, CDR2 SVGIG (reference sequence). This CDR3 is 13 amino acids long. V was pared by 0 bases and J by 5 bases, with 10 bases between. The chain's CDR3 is CAWSVQGGETQYF. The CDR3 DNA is TGTGCCTGGAGTGTACAGGGAGGGGAGACCCAGTACTTC. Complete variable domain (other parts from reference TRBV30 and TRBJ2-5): SQTIHQWPATLVQPVGSPLSLECTVEGTSNPNLYWYRQAAGRGLQLLFYSVGIGQISSEVPQNLSASRPQDRQFILSSKKLLLSDSGFYLCAWSVQGGETQYFGPGTRLLVL.

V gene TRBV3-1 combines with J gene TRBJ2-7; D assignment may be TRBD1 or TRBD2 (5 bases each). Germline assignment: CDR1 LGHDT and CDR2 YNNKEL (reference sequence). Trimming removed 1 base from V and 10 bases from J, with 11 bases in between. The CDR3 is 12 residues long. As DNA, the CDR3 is TGTGCCAGCAGCCAAGCGGGGCCAGAACAGTACTTC. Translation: CASSQAGPEQYF.

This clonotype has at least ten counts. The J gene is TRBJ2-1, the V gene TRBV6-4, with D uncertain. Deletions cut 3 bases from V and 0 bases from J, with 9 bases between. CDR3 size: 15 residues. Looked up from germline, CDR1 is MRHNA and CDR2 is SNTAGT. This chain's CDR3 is CASSEQPSSYNEQFF. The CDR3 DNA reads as TGTGCCAGCAGTGAGCAGCCCAGCTCCTACAATGAGCAGTTCTTC.

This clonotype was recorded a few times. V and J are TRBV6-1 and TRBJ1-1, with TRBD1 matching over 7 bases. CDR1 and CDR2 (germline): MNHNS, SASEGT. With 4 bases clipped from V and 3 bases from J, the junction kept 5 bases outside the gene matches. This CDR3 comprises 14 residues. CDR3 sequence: CASSARGRDTEAFF. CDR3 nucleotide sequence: TGTGCCAGCAGTGCGAGGGGGCGAGACACTGAAGCTTTCTTT.

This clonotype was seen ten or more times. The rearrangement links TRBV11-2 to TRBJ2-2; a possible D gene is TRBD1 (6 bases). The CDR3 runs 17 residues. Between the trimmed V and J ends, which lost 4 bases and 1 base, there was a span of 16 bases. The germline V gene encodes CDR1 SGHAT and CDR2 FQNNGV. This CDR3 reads CASSSPFGQRNTGELFF. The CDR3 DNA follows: TGTGCCAGCAGCTCCCCATTCGGACAGAGGAACACCGGGGAGCTGTTTTTT.

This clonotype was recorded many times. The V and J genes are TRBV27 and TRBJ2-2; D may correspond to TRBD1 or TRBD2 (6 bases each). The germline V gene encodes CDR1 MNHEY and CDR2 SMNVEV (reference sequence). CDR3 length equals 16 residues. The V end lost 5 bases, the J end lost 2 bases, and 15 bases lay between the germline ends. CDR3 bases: TGTGCCAGCAGTCCGGTGGCGGGACAAAACACCGGGGAGCTGTTTTTT. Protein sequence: CASSPVAGQNTGELFF.

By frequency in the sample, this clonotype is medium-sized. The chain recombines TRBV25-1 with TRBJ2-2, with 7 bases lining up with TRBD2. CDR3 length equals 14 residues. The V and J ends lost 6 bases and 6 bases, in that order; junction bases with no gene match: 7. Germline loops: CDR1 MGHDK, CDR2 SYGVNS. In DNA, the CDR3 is TGTGCCAGCAGCCCCCCCGCGGGGGCCGGGGAGCTGTTTTTT. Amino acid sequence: CASSPPAGAGELFF.

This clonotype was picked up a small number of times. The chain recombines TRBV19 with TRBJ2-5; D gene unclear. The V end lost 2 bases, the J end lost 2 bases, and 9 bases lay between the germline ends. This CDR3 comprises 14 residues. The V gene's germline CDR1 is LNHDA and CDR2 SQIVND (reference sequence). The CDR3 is CASSISHGQETQYF. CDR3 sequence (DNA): TGTGCCAGTAGTATATCACATGGGCAAGAGACCCAGTACTTC. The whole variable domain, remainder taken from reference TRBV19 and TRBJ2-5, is DGGITQSPKYLFRKEGQNVTLSCEQNLNHDAMYWYRQDPGQGLRLIYYSQIVNDFQKGDIAEGYSVSREKKESFPLTVTSAQKNPTAFYLCASSISHGQETQYFGPGTRLLVL.

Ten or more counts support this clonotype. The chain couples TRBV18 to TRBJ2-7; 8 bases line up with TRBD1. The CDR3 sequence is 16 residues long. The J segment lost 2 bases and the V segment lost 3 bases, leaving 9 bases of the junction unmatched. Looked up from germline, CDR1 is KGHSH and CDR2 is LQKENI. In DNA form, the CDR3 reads TGTGCCAGCTCACCTAGCCGGGACAGGCGAACCTACGAGCAGTACTTC. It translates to CASSPSRDRRTYEQYF.

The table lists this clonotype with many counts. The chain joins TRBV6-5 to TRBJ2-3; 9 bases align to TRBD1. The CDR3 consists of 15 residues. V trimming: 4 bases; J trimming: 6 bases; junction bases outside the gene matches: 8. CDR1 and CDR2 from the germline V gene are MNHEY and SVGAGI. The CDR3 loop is CASSLQGAGRDTQYF. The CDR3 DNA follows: TGTGCCAGCAGTTTACAGGGGGCCGGTAGGGATACGCAGTATTTT.

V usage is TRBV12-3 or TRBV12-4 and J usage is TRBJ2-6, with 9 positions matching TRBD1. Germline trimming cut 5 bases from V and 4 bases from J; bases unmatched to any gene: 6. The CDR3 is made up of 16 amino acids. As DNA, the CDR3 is TGTGCCAGCAGTCCCAGGACAGGGGCAGGGGCCAACGTCCTGACTTTC. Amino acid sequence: CASSPRTGAGANVLTF.

This CDR3 is CASSIRTSGSPGELFF. The CDR3 nucleotides are TGCGCCAGCAGCATACGGACTAGCGGGAGTCCCGGGGAGCTGTTTTTT. The V gene is TRBV5-1, the J gene TRBJ2-2; 13 bases align to TRBD2. The CDR3 length is 16 residues. V lost 4 bases and J lost 6; bases outside the gene matches: 6. Germline V gene lookup returns CDR1 SGHRS and CDR2 YFSETQ.